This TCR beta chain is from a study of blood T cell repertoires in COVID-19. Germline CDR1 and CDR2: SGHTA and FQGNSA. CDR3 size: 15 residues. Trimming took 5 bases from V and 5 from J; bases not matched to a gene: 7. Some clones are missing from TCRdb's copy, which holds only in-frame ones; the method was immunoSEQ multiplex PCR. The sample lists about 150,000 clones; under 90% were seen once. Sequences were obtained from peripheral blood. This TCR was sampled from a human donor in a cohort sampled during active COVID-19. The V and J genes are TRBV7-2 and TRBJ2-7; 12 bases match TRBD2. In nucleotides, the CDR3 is TGTGCCAGCAGCAACGGGACTAGCGGGCCCCACGAGCAGTACTTC. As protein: CASSNGTSGPHEQYF.